This T cell receptor beta chain was found in a study of blood T cell repertoires in COVID-19. Overall study: The study drew acute and convalescent COVID-19 samples from the United States, Italy and Spain. PBMCs, B-cell-depleted T cells, or T cells provided the cDNA or gDNA that made up the material.

The repertoire was sequenced with immunoSEQ multiplex PCR; TCRdb's copy has only in-frame clones and lacks some. This table holds around 500,000 clones, approximately 83% found once. The CDR3 has 13 amino acids. V shed 1 base and J shed 5 bases, with 9 bases lying between them. Germline V CDR1 and CDR2: SGHNT, YENEEA. This clonotype was obtained from a human donor in a cohort sampled during active COVID-19. The chain links TRBV11-3 to TRBJ2-7, with D unresolved. The sequencing input was peripheral blood. CDR3 coding DNA: TGTGCCAGCAGCTTAGGGCGGTTTCACGAGCAGTACTTC. This encodes CASSLGRFHEQYF.